The text below deals with one TCR beta chain. The specificity of this receptor is unknown. No conserved phenylalanine or tryptophan ends this CDR3, so it is likely a read error. This sample is part of a study of glioma-infiltrating T cells (dated by TCRdb to the mid-2010s). Background on the whole study: Sequencing of TCR alpha- and beta-chain repertoires was performed on glioma tissue, on non-neoplastic brain tissue, and on matched peripheral blood mononuclear cells. To gauge divergence between tissue and blood T-cell populations, every tissue-infiltrating repertoire was compared against the peripheral blood repertoire from the same patient. The paired cohort comprised three low-grade glioma patients, about eight primary glioblastoma patients and three non-glioma patients contributing non-neoplastic brain tissue.

Between the V and J ends, shortened by 0 bases and 0 bases respectively, the junction contains 12 bases. In the germline V gene, CDR1 corresponds to MNHEY and CDR2 to SVGEGT. The CDR3 spans 18 amino acids, including both terminal residues. Only the CDR3 portion is preserved as DNA: 54 bases, with reading frame beginning at the first base. TCR alpha and beta CDR3 regions were amplified with the iRepertoire nested amplicon-rescue multiplex PCR (arm-PCR) platform from RNA. The input for one-step reverse transcription and amplification was about 100-400 ng of tissue mRNA or PBMC total RNA. Following bead purification, Illumina adapters were added through a secondary multiplex PCR, and the libraries were then gel-purified between 200 and 400 bp. Internal 6-nucleotide barcodes were carried by the libraries and were used for demultiplexing. Sequencing of the libraries was done on an Illumina MiSeq using 2x220 or 2x250 nucleotide paired-end reads. The paper's data handling went like this. Paired reads were merged with FLASH 1.2.11 and aligned to the GRCh37 human genome with BWA-MEM before extracting TRA and TRB reads. V and J assignment used an IMGT-derived reference of cassette sequences and CDR3 motifs that included pseudogenes. Reads were translated in three frames, and productive CDR3s were defined by a C…FGXG motif without stop codons. Unique combinations of V-J cassette pair and CDR3 amino acid sequence were defined as clonotypes. Reads were filtered by Hamming distance, with the threshold set by the sequence error rate of each sample in mapped regions. Using fastp at Q25 and MiXCR, TCRdb reprocessed the public reads and kept productive beta chains. Under each unique CDR3 protein, matching rows form one entry showing the most common genes and DNA. These V and J calls originate from TCRdb's pipeline instead of the authors' own analysis. This sample has tens of thousands of distinct CDR3 sequences in its table, and roughly 39% of those were observed once. The ten largest clones represent 35% to 40% of the sample.

What the research found in general, with its limitations: Very few CDR3 sequences were found to be shared between tissue and blood, and this scarcity was attributed to high CDR3 diversity and limited sampling. VJ-independent divergence between tissue and blood was lower than expected in non-neoplastic patients but higher than expected in all gliomas, particularly low-grade gliomas. The group comparisons were based on small numbers of patients: three non-neoplastic, three low-grade glioma and about eight glioblastoma patients.

The rearranged segments are TRBV6-2 or TRBV6-3 and TRBJ1-6, with no confidently assigned D gene. Sample: glioma tissue, nonneoplastic brain tissue, or PBMCs (not recorded which). The TCR originated in a human donor with low-grade glioma or glioblastoma, undergoing nonglioma brain surgery, or in good health (not recorded which). Here the CDR3 is given as CASSYSDSSSSYNSPLHL. The nucleotides are TGTGCCAGCAGTTACTCGGACTCCTCGAGCTCCTATAATTCACCCCTCCACCTC.